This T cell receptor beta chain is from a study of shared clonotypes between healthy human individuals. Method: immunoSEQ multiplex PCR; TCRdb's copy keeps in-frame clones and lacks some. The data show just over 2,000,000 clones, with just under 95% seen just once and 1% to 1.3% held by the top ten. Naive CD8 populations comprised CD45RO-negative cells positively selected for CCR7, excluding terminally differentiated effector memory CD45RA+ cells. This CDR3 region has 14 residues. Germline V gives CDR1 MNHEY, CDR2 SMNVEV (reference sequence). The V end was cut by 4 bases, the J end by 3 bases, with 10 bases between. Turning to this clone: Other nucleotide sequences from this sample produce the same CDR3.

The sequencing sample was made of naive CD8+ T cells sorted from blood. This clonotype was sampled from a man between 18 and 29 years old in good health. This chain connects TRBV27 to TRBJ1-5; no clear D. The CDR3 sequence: CASSSGGSNQPQHF. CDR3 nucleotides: TGTGCCAGCAGTTCGGGAGGATCCAATCAGCCCCAGCATTTT.